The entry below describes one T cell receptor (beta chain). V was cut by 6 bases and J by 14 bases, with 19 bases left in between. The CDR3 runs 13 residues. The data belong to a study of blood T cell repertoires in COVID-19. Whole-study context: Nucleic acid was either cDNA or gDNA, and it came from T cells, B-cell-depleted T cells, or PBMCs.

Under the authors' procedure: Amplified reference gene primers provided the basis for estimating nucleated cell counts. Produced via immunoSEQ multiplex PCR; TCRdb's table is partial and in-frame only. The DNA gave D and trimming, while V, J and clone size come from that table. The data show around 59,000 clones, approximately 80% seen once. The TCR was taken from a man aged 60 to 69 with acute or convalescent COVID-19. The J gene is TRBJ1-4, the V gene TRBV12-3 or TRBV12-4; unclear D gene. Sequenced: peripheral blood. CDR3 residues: CASRKPGTLNLFF. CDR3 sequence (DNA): TGTGCCAGCAGGAAACCGGGAACGTTGAATCTGTTTTTT.